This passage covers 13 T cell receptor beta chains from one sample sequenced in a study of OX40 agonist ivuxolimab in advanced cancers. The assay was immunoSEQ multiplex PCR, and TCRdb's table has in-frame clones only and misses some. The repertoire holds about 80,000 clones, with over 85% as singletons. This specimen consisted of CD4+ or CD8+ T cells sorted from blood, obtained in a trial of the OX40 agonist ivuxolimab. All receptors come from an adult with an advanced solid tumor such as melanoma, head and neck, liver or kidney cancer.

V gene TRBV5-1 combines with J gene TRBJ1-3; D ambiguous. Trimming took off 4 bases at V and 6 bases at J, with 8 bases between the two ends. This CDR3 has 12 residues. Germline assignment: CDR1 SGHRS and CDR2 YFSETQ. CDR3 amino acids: CASSSDENTIYF. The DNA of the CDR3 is TGCGCCAGCAGCAGCGACGAAAACACCATATATTTT.

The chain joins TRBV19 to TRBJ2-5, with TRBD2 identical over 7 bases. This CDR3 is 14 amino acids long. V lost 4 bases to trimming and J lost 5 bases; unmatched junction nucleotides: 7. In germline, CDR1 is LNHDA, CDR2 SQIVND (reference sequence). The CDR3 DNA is TGTGCCAGTAGTAATGGGGGAGGGCCGGAGACCCAGTACTTC. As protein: CASSNGGGPETQYF.

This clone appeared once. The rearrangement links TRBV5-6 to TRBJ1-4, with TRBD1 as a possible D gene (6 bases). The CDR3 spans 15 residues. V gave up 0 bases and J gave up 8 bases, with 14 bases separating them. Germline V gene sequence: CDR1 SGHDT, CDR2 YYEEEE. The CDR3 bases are TGTGCCAGCAGCTTGGTGGGCAGGGGACGCGAAAAACTGTTTTTT. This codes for CASSLVGRGREKLFF.

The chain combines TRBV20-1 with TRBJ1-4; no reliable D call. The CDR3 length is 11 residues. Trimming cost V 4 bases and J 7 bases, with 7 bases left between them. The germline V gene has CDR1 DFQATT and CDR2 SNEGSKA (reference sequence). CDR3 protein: CSANRGEKLFF. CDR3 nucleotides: TGCAGTGCTAATCGGGGTGAAAAACTGTTTTTT.

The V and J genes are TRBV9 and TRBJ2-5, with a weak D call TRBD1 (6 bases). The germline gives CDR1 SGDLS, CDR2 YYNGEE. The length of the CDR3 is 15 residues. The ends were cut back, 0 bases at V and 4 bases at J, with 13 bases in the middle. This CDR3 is CASSVGGPAGETQYF. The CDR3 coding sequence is TGTGCCAGCAGCGTAGGGGGGCCTGCGGGAGAGACCCAGTACTTC.

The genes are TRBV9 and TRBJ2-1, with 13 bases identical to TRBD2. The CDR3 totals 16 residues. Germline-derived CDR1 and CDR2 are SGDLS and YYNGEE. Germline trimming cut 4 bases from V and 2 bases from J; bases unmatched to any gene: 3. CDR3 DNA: TGTGCCAGCAGCATAACTAGCGGGAGGGCCTACAATGAGCAGTTCTTC. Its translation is CASSITSGRAYNEQFF.

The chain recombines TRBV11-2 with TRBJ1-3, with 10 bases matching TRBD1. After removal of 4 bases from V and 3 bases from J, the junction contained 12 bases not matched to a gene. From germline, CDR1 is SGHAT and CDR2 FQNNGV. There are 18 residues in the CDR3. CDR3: CASSSFGTGEIGGNTIYF. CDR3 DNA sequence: TGTGCCAGCAGCTCATTCGGGACAGGGGAGATAGGTGGAAACACCATATATTTT. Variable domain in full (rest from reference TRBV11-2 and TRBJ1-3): EAGVAQSPRYKIIEKRQSVAFWCNPISGHATLYWYQQILGQGPKLLIQFQNNGVVDDSQLPKDRFSAERLKGVDSTLKIQPAKLEDSAVYLCASSSFGTGEIGGNTIYFGEGSWLTVV.

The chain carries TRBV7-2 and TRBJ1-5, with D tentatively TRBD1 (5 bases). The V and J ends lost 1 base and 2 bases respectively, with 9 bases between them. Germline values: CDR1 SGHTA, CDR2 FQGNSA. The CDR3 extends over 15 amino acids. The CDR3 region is CASSLEGIGNQPQHF. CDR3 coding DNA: TGTGCCAGCAGCTTAGAGGGGATCGGCAATCAGCCCCAGCATTTT.

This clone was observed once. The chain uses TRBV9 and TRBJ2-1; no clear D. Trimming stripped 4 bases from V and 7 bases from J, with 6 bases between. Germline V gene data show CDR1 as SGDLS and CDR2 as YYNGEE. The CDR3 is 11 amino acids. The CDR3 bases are TGTGCCAGCAGCCGCGAGAATGAGCAGTTCTTC. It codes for CASSRENEQFF. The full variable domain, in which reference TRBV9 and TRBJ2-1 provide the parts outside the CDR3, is DSGVTQTPKHLITATGQRVTLRCSPRSGDLSVYWYQQSLDQGLQFLIQYYNGEERAKGNILERFSAQQFPDLHSELNLSSLELGDSALYFCASSRENEQFFGPGTRLTVL.

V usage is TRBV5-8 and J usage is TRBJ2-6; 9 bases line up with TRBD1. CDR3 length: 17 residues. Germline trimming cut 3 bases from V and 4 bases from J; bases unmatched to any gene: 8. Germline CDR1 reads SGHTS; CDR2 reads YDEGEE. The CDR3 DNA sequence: TGTGCCAGCAGCTCTGGACAGGGGAATCGAGGGGCCAACGTCCTGACTTTC. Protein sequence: CASSSGQGNRGANVLTF.

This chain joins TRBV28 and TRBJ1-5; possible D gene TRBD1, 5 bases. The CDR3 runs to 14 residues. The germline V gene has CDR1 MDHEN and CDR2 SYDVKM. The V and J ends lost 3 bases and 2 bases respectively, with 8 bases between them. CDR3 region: CASSLAGRNQPQHF. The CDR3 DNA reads TGTGCCAGCAGTTTGGCAGGGCGCAATCAGCCCCAGCATTTT.

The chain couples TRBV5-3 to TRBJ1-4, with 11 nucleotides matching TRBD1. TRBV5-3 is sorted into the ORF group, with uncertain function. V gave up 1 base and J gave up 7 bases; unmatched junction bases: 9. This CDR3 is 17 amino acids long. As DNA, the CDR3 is TGTGCCAGAAGCTTGATAGGGACAGGGGGTTTAATTGAAAAACTGTTTTTT. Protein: CARSLIGTGGLIEKLFF.

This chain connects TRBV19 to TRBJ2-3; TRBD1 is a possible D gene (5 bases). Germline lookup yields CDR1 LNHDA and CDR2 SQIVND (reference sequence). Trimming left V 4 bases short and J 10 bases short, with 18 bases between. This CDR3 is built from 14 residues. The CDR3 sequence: CASSRLSQGYAQYF. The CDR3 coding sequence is TGTGCCAGTAGTAGGCTCTCCCAGGGCTACGCGCAGTATTTT.